The T cell receptor (beta chain) described here comes from a study of shared clonotypes between healthy human individuals. Overall study context: Donors, aged 18 to 49, were a couple of women and a few men.

Investigators spread the genomic DNA of each subset evenly over several immunoSEQ plates. The assay was immunoSEQ multiplex PCR, and TCRdb's table has in-frame clones only and misses some. Here the sample spans a few hundred thousand clones, around 78% being singletons. Turning to this clone: Its matching antigen is unknown.

Germline-derived CDR1 and CDR2 are GTSNPN and SVGIG (reference sequence). Deletions cut 0 bases from V and 6 bases from J, with 11 bases between. The CDR3 has 14 amino acids. Points from the study as a whole: The expectation was that sequencing depth would affect clonotype sharing among donors. Few donors restricted represented genetic and exposure-history diversity.

This clonotype was obtained from a woman aged 40 to 49 in good health. Some clones in this sample may be carry-over from other donors' samples. The chain employs TRBV30 and TRBJ1-4; D uncertain. Sequencing used PBMCs. CDR3 bases: TGTGCCTGGAGTGTTTTTGGGATTTATGAAAAACTGTTTTTT. The encoded protein is CAWSVFGIYEKLFF. Looking up the rest from reference TRBV30 and TRBJ1-4 gives the full variable domain: SQTIHQWPATLVQPVGSPLSLECTVEGTSNPNLYWYRQAAGRGLQLLFYSVGIGQISSEVPQNLSASRPQDRQFILSSKKLLLSDSGFYLCAWSVFGIYEKLFFGSGTQLSVL.